This T cell receptor beta chain came from a study of control samples from healthy donors and cancer patients. The V gene's germline CDR1 is MDHEN and CDR2 SYDVKM. This CDR3 contains 13 residues. Trimming cost V 5 bases and J 6 bases, with 8 bases left between them. The data were produced by immunoSEQ multiplex PCR, yet TCRdb's version contains in-frame clones alone and is incomplete. The profile shows about 230,000 clones, around 79% of them singletons. Concerning this clone: Other DNA variants within this sample encode the same CDR3.

Sequenced sample: PBMCs. This clonotype originated in a woman in her sixties with lung cancer. The chain joins TRBV28 to TRBJ1-6; D unclear. The CDR3 is CASSLQLNSPLHF. CDR3 bases: TGTGCCAGCAGTCTCCAGCTTAATTCACCCCTCCACTTT. Based on the CDR3 plus reference TRBV28 and TRBJ1-6, the full variable domain is DVKVTQSSRYLVKRTGEKVFLECVQDMDHENMFWYRQDPGLGLRLIYFSYDVKMKEKGDIPEGYSVSREKKERFSLILESASTNQTSMYLCASSLQLNSPLHFGNGTRLTVT.